The 2 T cell receptor beta chains below come from one sample, sequenced in a study of PD-1 blockade in mismatch repair-deficient tumors. TCRdb's table, derived via immunoSEQ multiplex PCR, lists solely in-frame clones and lacks some. The table records 100,000 to 150,000 clones, more than 85% of them present only once. The material sequenced was peripheral blood, taken 44 weeks after starting pembrolizumab. These receptors were taken from an adult with mismatch repair-deficient cancer.

CDR3 in amino acids: CASSRTGQLDEKLFF. For the CDR3, the DNA is TGTGCCAGCAGCCGCACGGGACAGCTAGATGAAAAACTGTTTTTT. This rearrangement joins TRBV7-9 to TRBJ1-4; 7 positions match TRBD1. V trimming: 5 bases; J trimming: 6 bases; junction bases outside the gene matches: 9. This CDR3 comprises 15 residues. Germline CDR1 and CDR2: SEHNR and FQNEAQ (reference sequence).

CDR3 bases: TGTGCCATCAGTGAGTCCGGGGGTGGGGTGAACACTGAAGCTTTCTTT. Its protein product is CAISESGGGVNTEAFF. The rearrangement uses TRBV10-3 and TRBJ1-1; tentative D call: TRBD1 (5 bases). Germline V gene data show CDR1 as ENHRY and CDR2 as SYGVKD. V was clipped by 0 bases and J by 0 bases, with 11 bases between them. The CDR3 has 16 amino acids.